This T cell receptor (beta chain) was profiled in a study of shared clonotypes between healthy human individuals. On the study more broadly: Aged 18 to 49, the donors were two women and a few men. The study, taken as a whole, reports: Roughly 4.6% of naive CD4 clonotypes were common to a handful of donors.

CDR1 MDHEN and CDR2 SYDVKM come from the germline V gene. This CDR3 has 18 amino acids. The trim removed 4 bases at V and 3 bases at J, leaving 15 bases unmatched. Of note for this clone: Its antigen is still unknown.

Method: immunoSEQ multiplex PCR; TCRdb's copy keeps in-frame clones and lacks some. The sample has around 2.5 million clones, roughly 93% seen once. The chain uses TRBV28 and TRBJ1-1; 9 bases are shared with TRBD1. Material for sequencing was naive CD4+ T cells from PBMCs. Subset of the sample: CD45RA+ positively selected. This receptor was obtained from a man aged 18 to 30 in good health. Some clones in this sample may be carry-over from other donors' samples. The CDR3 region has the DNA TGTGCCAGCAGTTCTGACATCGGGACAGGGATTGGGGACACTGAAGCTTTCTTT. Translation: CASSSDIGTGIGDTEAFF. The whole variable domain, remainder taken from reference TRBV28 and TRBJ1-1, is DVKVTQSSRYLVKRTGEKVFLECVQDMDHENMFWYRQDPGLGLRLIYFSYDVKMKEKGDIPEGYSVSREKKERFSLILESASTNQTSMYLCASSSDIGTGIGDTEAFFGQGTRLTVV.